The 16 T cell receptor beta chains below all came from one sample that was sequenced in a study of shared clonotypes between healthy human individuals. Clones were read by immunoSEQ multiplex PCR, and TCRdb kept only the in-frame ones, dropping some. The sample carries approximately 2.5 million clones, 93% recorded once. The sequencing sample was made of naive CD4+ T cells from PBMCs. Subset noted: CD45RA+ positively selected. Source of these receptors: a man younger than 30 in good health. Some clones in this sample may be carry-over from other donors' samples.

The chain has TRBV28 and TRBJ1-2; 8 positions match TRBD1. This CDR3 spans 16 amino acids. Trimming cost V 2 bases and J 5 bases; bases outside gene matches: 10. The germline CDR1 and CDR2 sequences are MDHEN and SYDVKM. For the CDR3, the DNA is TGTGCCAGCAGTTTAGACCTGGGACAGGCCTTTTATGGCTACACCTTC. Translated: CASSLDLGQAFYGYTF.

The CDR3 loop reads CASAGQGTDTQYF. In DNA, the CDR3 is TGTGCCAGCGCGGGGCAGGGGACAGATACGCAGTATTTT. The chain recombines TRBV7-9 with TRBJ2-3; D is tentatively TRBD1 or TRBD2 (6 bases each). The CDR3 extends over 13 amino acids. Germline CDR1 is SEHNR and CDR2 is FQNEAQ (reference sequence). V was shortened by 8 bases and J by 3 bases, with 12 bases between the two germline ends. The full variable domain, rest sourced from reference TRBV7-9 and TRBJ2-3, is DTGVSQNPRHKITKRGQNVTFRCDPISEHNRLYWYRQTLGQGPEFLTYFQNEAQLEKSRLLSDRFSAERPKGSFSTLEIQRTEQGDSAMYLCASAGQGTDTQYFGPGTRLTVL.

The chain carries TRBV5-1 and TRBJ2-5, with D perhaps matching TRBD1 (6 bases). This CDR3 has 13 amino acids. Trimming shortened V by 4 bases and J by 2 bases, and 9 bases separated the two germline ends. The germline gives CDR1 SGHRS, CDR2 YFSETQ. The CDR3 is CASSGGWQETQYF. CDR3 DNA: TGCGCCAGCAGCGGGGGCTGGCAAGAGACCCAGTACTTC.

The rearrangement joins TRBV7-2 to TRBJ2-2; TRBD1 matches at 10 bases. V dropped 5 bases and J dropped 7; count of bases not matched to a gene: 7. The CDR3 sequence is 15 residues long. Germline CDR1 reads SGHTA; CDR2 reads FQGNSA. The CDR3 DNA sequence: TGTGCCAGCAGCCGACAGGGGGCGCGGGGCGGGGAGCTGTTTTTT. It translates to CASSRQGARGGELFF.

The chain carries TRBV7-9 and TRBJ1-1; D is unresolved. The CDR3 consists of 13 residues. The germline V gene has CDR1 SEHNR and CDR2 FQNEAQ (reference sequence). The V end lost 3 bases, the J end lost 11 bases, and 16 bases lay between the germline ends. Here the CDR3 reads CASSFVLENGAFF. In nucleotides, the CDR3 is TGTGCCAGCAGCTTTGTTTTGGAGAACGGGGCTTTCTTT.

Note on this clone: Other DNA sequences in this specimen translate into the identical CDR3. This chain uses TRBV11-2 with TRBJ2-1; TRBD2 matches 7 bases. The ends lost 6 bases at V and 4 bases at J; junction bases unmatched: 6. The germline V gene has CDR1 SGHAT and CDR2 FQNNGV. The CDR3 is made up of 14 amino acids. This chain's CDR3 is CASSRGSSYNEQFF. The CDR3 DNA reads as TGTGCCAGCAGTCGCGGGAGTTCATACAATGAGCAGTTCTTC. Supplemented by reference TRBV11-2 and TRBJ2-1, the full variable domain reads EAGVAQSPRYKIIEKRQSVAFWCNPISGHATLYWYQQILGQGPKLLIQFQNNGVVDDSQLPKDRFSAERLKGVDSTLKIQPAKLEDSAVYLCASSRGSSYNEQFFGPGTRLTVL.

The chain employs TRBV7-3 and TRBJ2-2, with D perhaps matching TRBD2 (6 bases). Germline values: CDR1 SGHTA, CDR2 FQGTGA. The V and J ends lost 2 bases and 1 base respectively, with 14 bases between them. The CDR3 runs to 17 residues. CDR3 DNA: TGTGCCAGCAGCTTACTCGCCGGGACTGAGAACACCGGGGAGCTGTTTTTT. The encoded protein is CASSLLAGTENTGELFF.

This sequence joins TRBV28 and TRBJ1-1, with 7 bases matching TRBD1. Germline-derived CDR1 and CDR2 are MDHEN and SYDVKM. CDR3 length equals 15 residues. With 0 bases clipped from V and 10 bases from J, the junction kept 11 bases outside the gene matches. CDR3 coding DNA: TGTGCCAGCAGTTTATGGATCCGGGACAGTATCGGAGCTTTCTTT. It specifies CASSLWIRDSIGAFF.

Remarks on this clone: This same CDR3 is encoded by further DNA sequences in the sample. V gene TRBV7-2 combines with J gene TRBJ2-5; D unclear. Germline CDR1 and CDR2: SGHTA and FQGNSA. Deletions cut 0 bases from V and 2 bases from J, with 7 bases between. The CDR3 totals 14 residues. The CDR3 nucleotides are TGTGCCAGCAGCTTAGCGGCAGGACAAGAGACCCAGTACTTC. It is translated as CASSLAAGQETQYF.

CDR3 nucleotide sequence: TGCAGCGTTCTAGGTGGCGGGAACCAAGAGACCCAGTACTTC. Encoded protein: CSVLGGGNQETQYF. The rearrangement uses TRBV29-1 and TRBJ2-5, with a tentative D call TRBD2 (6 bases). Germline CDR1 and CDR2: SQVTM and ANQGSEA. This CDR3 comprises 14 residues. Trimming took 5 bases from V and 0 from J, leaving 13 bases between them. The complete variable domain, with remaining parts taken from reference TRBV29-1 and TRBJ2-5, reads SAVISQKPSRDICQRGTSLTIQCQVDSQVTMMFWYRQQPGQSLTLIATANQGSEATYESGFVIDKFPISRPNLTFSTLTVSNMSPEDSSIYLCSVLGGGNQETQYFGPGTRLLVL.

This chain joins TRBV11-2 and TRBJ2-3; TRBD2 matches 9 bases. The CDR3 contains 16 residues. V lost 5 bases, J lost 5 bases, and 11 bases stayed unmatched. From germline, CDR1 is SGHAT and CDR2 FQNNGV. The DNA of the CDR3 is TGTGCCAGCAGCACCCCTGGGCTAGCGGGGTTAGATACGCAGTATTTT. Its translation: CASSTPGLAGLDTQYF.

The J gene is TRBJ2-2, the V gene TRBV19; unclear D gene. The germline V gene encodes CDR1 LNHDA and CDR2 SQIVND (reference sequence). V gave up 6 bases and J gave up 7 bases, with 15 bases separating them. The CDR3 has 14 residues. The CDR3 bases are TGTGCCAGTAGGGGCTTTAGGTCAATCGGGGAGCTGTTTTTT. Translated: CASRGFRSIGELFF. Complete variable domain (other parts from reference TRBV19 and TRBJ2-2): DGGITQSPKYLFRKEGQNVTLSCEQNLNHDAMYWYRQDPGQGLRLIYYSQIVNDFQKGDIAEGYSVSREKKESFPLTVTSAQKNPTAFYLCASRGFRSIGELFFGEGSRLTVL.

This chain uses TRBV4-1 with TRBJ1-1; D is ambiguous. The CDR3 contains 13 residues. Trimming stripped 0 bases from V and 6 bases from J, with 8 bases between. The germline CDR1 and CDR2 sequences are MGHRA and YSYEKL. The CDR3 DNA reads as TGCGCCAGCAGCCAAGAGTATCACCCTGAAGCTTTCTTT. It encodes CASSQEYHPEAFF.

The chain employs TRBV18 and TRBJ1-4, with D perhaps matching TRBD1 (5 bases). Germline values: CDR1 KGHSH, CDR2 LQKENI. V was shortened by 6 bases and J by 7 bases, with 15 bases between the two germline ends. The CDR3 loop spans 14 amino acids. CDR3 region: CASSMGVGREKLFF. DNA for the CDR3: TGTGCCAGCTCGATGGGGGTCGGGCGTGAAAAACTGTTTTTT.

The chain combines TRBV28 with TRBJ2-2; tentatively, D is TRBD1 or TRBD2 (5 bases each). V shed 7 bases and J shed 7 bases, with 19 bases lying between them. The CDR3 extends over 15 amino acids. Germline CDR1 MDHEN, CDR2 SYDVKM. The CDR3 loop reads CASTWGSRGVGELFF. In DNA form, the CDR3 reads TGTGCCAGCACCTGGGGGTCCCGTGGGGTCGGGGAGCTGTTTTTT.

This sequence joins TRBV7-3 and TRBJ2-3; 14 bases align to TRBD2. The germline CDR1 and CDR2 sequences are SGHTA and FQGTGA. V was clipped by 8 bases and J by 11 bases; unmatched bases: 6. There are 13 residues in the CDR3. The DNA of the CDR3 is TGTGCCAGCGGACTAGCGGGAGGTGTGGAGCAGTATTTT. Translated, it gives CASGLAGGVEQYF.